The 8 T cell receptor beta chains below come from one sample, sequenced in a study of shared clonotypes between healthy human individuals. The naive CD8 subset, CD45RO-negative cells positively selected for CCR7, excluded terminally differentiated effector memory CD45RA+ cells. Generated by immunoSEQ multiplex PCR, the TCRdb table keeps only in-frame clones and is missing some. Among around 2,000,000 clones, about 93% were seen once, and the ten largest hold approximately 1.7%. Input material: naive CD8+ T cells from PBMCs. The receptors were sampled from a man between 18 and 29 years old in good health. Some clones in this sample may be carry-over from other donors' samples.

This chain joins TRBV28 and TRBJ2-7; 8 bases map to TRBD1. This CDR3 region has 15 residues. The junction had 8 bases not matched to a gene; V was cut back by 2 bases and J by 5 bases. Per germline, CDR1 MDHEN and CDR2 SYDVKM. The DNA of the CDR3 is TGTGCCAGCAGTTTAATAAGAGACAGGGGCAACGAGCAGTACTTC. This gives the protein CASSLIRDRGNEQYF.

The chain carries TRBV28 and TRBJ1-1; D is uncertain. V was shortened by 5 bases and J by 1 base, with 11 bases between the two germline ends. The length of the CDR3 is 14 residues. The germline V gene has CDR1 MDHEN and CDR2 SYDVKM. For the CDR3, the DNA is TGTGCCAGCAGTCCCCGGACGAGGAACACTGAAGCTTTCTTT. As protein: CASSPRTRNTEAFF. The full variable domain, its missing parts supplied by reference TRBV28 and TRBJ1-1, is DVKVTQSSRYLVKRTGEKVFLECVQDMDHENMFWYRQDPGLGLRLIYFSYDVKMKEKGDIPEGYSVSREKKERFSLILESASTNQTSMYLCASSPRTRNTEAFFGQGTRLTVV.

This clone is a singleton in its sample. This sequence joins TRBV7-2 and TRBJ1-1; 8 nucleotides align to TRBD1. In germline, CDR1 is SGHTA, CDR2 FQGNSA. Trimming took 5 bases from V and 6 from J; bases not matched to a gene: 8. The CDR3 consists of 14 residues. The CDR3 loop is CASSHSQGVAEAFF. In DNA form, the CDR3 reads TGTGCCAGCAGCCACTCACAGGGGGTCGCTGAAGCTTTCTTT. The variable domain in full, completed from reference TRBV7-2 and TRBJ1-1, reads GAGVSQSPSNKVTEKGKDVELRCDPISGHTALYWYRQSLGQGLEFLIYFQGNSAPDKSGLPSDRFSAERTGGSVSTLTIQRTQQEDSAVYLCASSHSQGVAEAFFGQGTRLTVV.

The rearrangement joins TRBV11-2 to TRBJ2-3; D possibly uses TRBD1 or TRBD2 (5 bases each). CDR1 and CDR2 from the germline V gene are SGHAT and FQNNGV. The V gene lost 3 bases and the J gene lost 2 bases, with 15 bases spanning the gap. There are 16 residues in the CDR3. The CDR3 DNA reads as TGTGCCAGCAGCTTCGGTCACGGGGCTCTCACAGATACGCAGTATTTT. This sequence encodes CASSFGHGALTDTQYF.

The gene calls are TRBV27 and TRBJ2-1; unclear D gene. Trimming took off 8 bases at V and 0 bases at J, with 20 bases between the two ends. The CDR3 sequence is 17 residues long. In germline, CDR1 is MNHEY, CDR2 SMNVEV (reference sequence). CDR3 DNA sequence: TGTGCCAGCTTAACGACGAAGGTGGGCCGCTCCTACAATGAGCAGTTCTTC. This encodes CASLTTKVGRSYNEQFF.

The CDR3 DNA sequence: TGTGCCAGCGTCGCCGACTCTGGGGCCAACGTCCTGACTTTC. It translates to CASVADSGANVLTF. The chain uses TRBV6-5 and TRBJ2-6; D remains ambiguous. The CDR3 contains 14 residues. V was pared by 8 bases and J by 0 bases, with 8 bases between. Germline values: CDR1 MNHEY, CDR2 SVGAGI.

As regards this clone: Other DNA sequences within the sample encode an identical CDR3. This chain joins TRBV5-1 and TRBJ2-7; 11 bases agree with TRBD1. Germline values: CDR1 SGHRS, CDR2 YFSETQ. Trimming took 4 bases from V and 4 from J; bases not matched to a gene: 4. CDR3 length equals 14 residues. CDR3 in DNA: TGCGCCAGCAGCATAGGACAGGGGGCTTACGAGCAGTACTTC. It yields the protein CASSIGQGAYEQYF.

The chain couples TRBV9 to TRBJ2-1; D perhaps matches TRBD2 (6 bases). Trimming shortened V by 2 bases and J by 7 bases, and 16 bases separated the two germline ends. The CDR3 length is 15 residues. The germline gives CDR1 SGDLS, CDR2 YYNGEE. The CDR3 DNA is TGTGCCAGCAGCGTCGGATCGGGAGTGGGTAATGAGCAGTTCTTC. Its translation is CASSVGSGVGNEQFF.